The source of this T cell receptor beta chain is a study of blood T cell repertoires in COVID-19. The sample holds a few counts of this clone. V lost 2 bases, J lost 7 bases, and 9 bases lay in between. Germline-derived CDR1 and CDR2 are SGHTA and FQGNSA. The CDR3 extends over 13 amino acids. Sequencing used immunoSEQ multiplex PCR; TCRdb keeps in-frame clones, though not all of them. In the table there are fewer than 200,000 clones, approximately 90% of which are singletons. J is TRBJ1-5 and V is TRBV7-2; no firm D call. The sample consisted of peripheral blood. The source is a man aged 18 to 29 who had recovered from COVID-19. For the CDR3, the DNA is TGTGCCAGCAGCTTAAGTTCGGGGCAGCCCCAGCATTTT. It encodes CASSLSSGQPQHF.